The rows below give T cell receptor beta chains drawn from one sample of a study of beta chain features in type 1 diabetes. Repertoires were generated with immunoSEQ multiplex PCR, while TCRdb's copy carries only in-frame clones and drops some. Altogether about 140,000 clones are present, less than 9% being singletons, with the ten largest covering approximately 1.4%. The sample comprised central memory CD4+ T cells from blood. The source of these receptors is a woman aged 25 to 39 in good health. Both conserved end residues are part of each CDR3. The order of the fields is D gene, clone size, V gene, J gene, CDR3 DNA, CDR3 protein. D genes are given only for firm matches. Some rows have no size entry. The others give once, few or many, or a class for an expanded clone.

d_call: .; clone_size: few; v_call: TRBV28; j_call: TRBJ1-2; cdr3_nt: TGTGCCAGCAGTTTATCCCAGGGTAACCACCTCTATGGCTACACCTTC; cdr3_aa: CASSLSQGNHLYGYTF
d_call: TRBD2; clone_size: few; v_call: TRBV6-5; j_call: TRBJ2-1; cdr3_nt: TGTGCCAGCAGTAACACCCTAGCGGAGAGACAGTTCTTC; cdr3_aa: CASSNTLAERQFF
d_call: .; clone_size: .; v_call: TRBV5-8; j_call: TRBJ1-5; cdr3_nt: TGTGCCAGCAGCCCAGGGGAAGGGGTCAGCAATCAGCCCCAGCATTTT; cdr3_aa: CASSPGEGVSNQPQHF
d_call: TRBD2; clone_size: many; v_call: TRBV4-3; j_call: TRBJ2-7; cdr3_nt: TGCGCCAGCAGCCGGACTAGCGGGTACGAGCAGTACTTC; cdr3_aa: CASSRTSGYEQYF
d_call: TRBD1; clone_size: few; v_call: TRBV6-6; j_call: TRBJ2-5; cdr3_nt: TGTGCCAGCAGTTACGGGGACAGGGGGCGGGAGACCCAGTACTTC; cdr3_aa: CASSYGDRGRETQYF
d_call: .; clone_size: few; v_call: TRBV7-2; j_call: TRBJ1-3; cdr3_nt: TGTGCCAGCAGCTTACGAGAGCGTGGAAACACCATATATTTT; cdr3_aa: CASSLRERGNTIYF
d_call: TRBD1; clone_size: .; v_call: TRBV2; j_call: TRBJ1-4; cdr3_nt: TGTGCCAGCAGAGGACAGGGGTCCAATAATGAAAAACTGTTTTTT; cdr3_aa: CASRGQGSNNEKLFF
d_call: TRBD2; clone_size: .; v_call: TRBV2; j_call: TRBJ2-1; cdr3_nt: TGTGCCAGCAGTGAATCTAGCGGGACGTTCTTC; cdr3_aa: CASSESSGTFF
d_call: .; clone_size: .; v_call: TRBV2; j_call: TRBJ2-1; cdr3_nt: TGTGCCAGTTTGACAAACTCCTACAATGAGCAGTTCTTC; cdr3_aa: CASLTNSYNEQFF
d_call: .; clone_size: many; v_call: TRBV2; j_call: TRBJ2-7; cdr3_nt: TGTGCCAGCACTAAATCCCAGACTAGTGGGTACGAGCAGTACTTC; cdr3_aa: CASTKSQTSGYEQYF
d_call: .; clone_size: .; v_call: TRBV27; j_call: TRBJ2-7; cdr3_nt: TGTGCCAGCAGTCCGATGGCAGGGTTAGATTTCTACTTC; cdr3_aa: CASSPMAGLDFYF
d_call: TRBD1; clone_size: few; v_call: TRBV4-3; j_call: TRBJ2-5; cdr3_nt: TGCGCCAGCAGCCAAGAACAGGGGCAGGAGACCCAGTACTTC; cdr3_aa: CASSQEQGQETQYF
d_call: .; clone_size: few; v_call: TRBV5-1; j_call: TRBJ2-5; cdr3_nt: TGCGCCAGCAGCTCCGGAGCGGTCCAAGAGACCCAGTACTTC; cdr3_aa: CASSSGAVQETQYF
d_call: .; clone_size: many; v_call: TRBV29-1; j_call: TRBJ2-1; cdr3_nt: TGCAGCGTCCACTGGAGCTCCTACAATGAGCAGTTCTTC; cdr3_aa: CSVHWSSYNEQFF
d_call: .; clone_size: many; v_call: TRBV18; j_call: TRBJ1-1; cdr3_nt: TGTGCCAGCTCACCACTACAGGGTTCGACTGAAGCTTTCTTT; cdr3_aa: CASSPLQGSTEAFF
d_call: .; clone_size: .; v_call: TRBV4-2; j_call: TRBJ1-3; cdr3_nt: TGTGCCAGCAGCCAAGTTCCGAACAGGGATGCTGGAAACACCATATATTTT; cdr3_aa: CASSQVPNRDAGNTIYF
d_call: .; clone_size: many; v_call: TRBV13; j_call: TRBJ2-1; cdr3_nt: TGTGCCAGCAGCTTACGGGTTGAGCAGTTCTTC; cdr3_aa: CASSLRVEQFF
d_call: TRBD2; clone_size: few; v_call: TRBV11-3; j_call: TRBJ2-3; cdr3_nt: TGTGCCAGCAGCTTAGGTTCTACTAGCGGGAACACAGATACGCAGTATTTT; cdr3_aa: CASSLGSTSGNTDTQYF
d_call: TRBD1; clone_size: few; v_call: TRBV28; j_call: TRBJ2-2; cdr3_nt: TGTGCCAGCAGTGAATCGACAGGGGTGGGCACCGGGGAGCTGTTTTTT; cdr3_aa: CASSESTGVGTGELFF
d_call: .; clone_size: .; v_call: TRBV11-3; j_call: TRBJ1-1; cdr3_nt: TGTGCCAGCAGCGACGCAGGGAACACTGAAGCTTTCTTT; cdr3_aa: CASSDAGNTEAFF
d_call: TRBD2; clone_size: .; v_call: TRBV2; j_call: TRBJ2-7; cdr3_nt: TGTGCCAGCAGTGAACGGACTAGCGGGAGCTTTCGGTACGAGCAGTACTTC; cdr3_aa: CASSERTSGSFRYEQYF
d_call: .; clone_size: many; v_call: TRBV7-9; j_call: TRBJ2-7; cdr3_nt: TGTGCCAGCAGCTTAGATCCCGTAGCTAGCGAGCAGTACTTC; cdr3_aa: CASSLDPVASEQYF
d_call: .; clone_size: .; v_call: TRBV4-2; j_call: TRBJ2-4; cdr3_nt: TGTGCCAGCAGCCAAGATATAGGAGCACTAGCCAAAAACATTCAGTACTTC; cdr3_aa: CASSQDIGALAKNIQYF
d_call: TRBD2; clone_size: .; v_call: TRBV30; j_call: TRBJ2-2; cdr3_nt: TGTGCCTGGACCTCCCGGGGGGTCGTTACTGAGCTGTTTTTT; cdr3_aa: CAWTSRGVVTELFF
d_call: TRBD2; clone_size: few; v_call: TRBV28; j_call: TRBJ2-3; cdr3_nt: TGTGCCAGCAGTTTAGGTGCAGCGGGACCCACAGATACGCAGTATTTT; cdr3_aa: CASSLGAAGPTDTQYF
d_call: TRBD2; clone_size: .; v_call: TRBV7-9; j_call: TRBJ2-3; cdr3_nt: TGTGCCAGCAGCCCGGGACTAGAGACAGATACGCAGTATTTT; cdr3_aa: CASSPGLETDTQYF
d_call: .; clone_size: few; v_call: TRBV28; j_call: TRBJ1-5; cdr3_nt: TGTGCCAGCAGTTTATCCCAGTTTTTTAGCAATCAGCCCCAGCATTTT; cdr3_aa: CASSLSQFFSNQPQHF
d_call: .; clone_size: .; v_call: TRBV1; j_call: TRBJ2-3; cdr3_nt: TGCACCAGCAGCCAAGATATGGGCGGGAGCACAGATACGCAGTATTTT; cdr3_aa: CTSSQDMGGSTDTQYF
d_call: .; clone_size: few; v_call: TRBV30; j_call: TRBJ1-3; cdr3_nt: TGTGCCTCCACGGGCGGGGGGGCCCCCATATATTTT; cdr3_aa: CASTGGGAPIYF
d_call: .; clone_size: few; v_call: TRBV7-3; j_call: TRBJ1-1; cdr3_nt: TGTGCCAGCAGCCACGGGGGATCCACTGAAGCTTTCTTT; cdr3_aa: CASSHGGSTEAFF
d_call: TRBD1; clone_size: few; v_call: TRBV30; j_call: TRBJ1-2; cdr3_nt: TGTGCCTGGGAAGGGGGCAACTATGGCTACACCTTC; cdr3_aa: CAWEGGNYGYTF
d_call: .; clone_size: many; v_call: TRBV19; j_call: TRBJ1-5; cdr3_nt: TGTGCCAGTTCACCCAGGGATAGCAATCAGCCCCAGCATTTT; cdr3_aa: CASSPRDSNQPQHF
d_call: TRBD1; clone_size: few; v_call: TRBV7-9; j_call: TRBJ2-5; cdr3_nt: TGTGCCAGCAGCTCCGGACAGGGCAGACCCCAAGAGACCCAGTACTTC; cdr3_aa: CASSSGQGRPQETQYF
d_call: .; clone_size: .; v_call: TRBV6-5; j_call: TRBJ2-1; cdr3_nt: TGTGCCAGCAGTTACGCCGGGACTGGCTACAATGAGCAGTTCTTC; cdr3_aa: CASSYAGTGYNEQFF
d_call: .; clone_size: .; v_call: TRBV6-1; j_call: TRBJ1-5; cdr3_nt: TGTGCCAGCTGGAGGGGAGATCAGCCCCAGCATTTT; cdr3_aa: CASWRGDQPQHF
d_call: TRBD1; clone_size: .; v_call: TRBV6-5; j_call: TRBJ2-1; cdr3_nt: TGTGCCAGCAGTTTCGAACAGGGGAGTGAGCAGTTCTTC; cdr3_aa: CASSFEQGSEQFF
d_call: TRBD1; clone_size: few; v_call: TRBV28; j_call: TRBJ2-5; cdr3_nt: TGTGCCAGCAGTCATCAGACAGGGACGGGGGAGACCCAGTACTTC; cdr3_aa: CASSHQTGTGETQYF
d_call: TRBD1; clone_size: few; v_call: TRBV5-1; j_call: TRBJ2-5; cdr3_nt: TGCGCCAGCAGCTCGACAGGGGGAGGGCAAGAGACCCAGTACTTC; cdr3_aa: CASSSTGGGQETQYF
d_call: TRBD2; clone_size: .; v_call: TRBV11-1; j_call: TRBJ2-1; cdr3_nt: TGTGCCAGCAGCTTACGGCGGGGGAGCTCCTACAATGAGCAGTTCTTC; cdr3_aa: CASSLRRGSSYNEQFF
d_call: TRBD1; clone_size: .; v_call: TRBV11-2; j_call: TRBJ2-1; cdr3_nt: TGTGCCAGCGGAAACAGGGGGTACAATGAGCAGTTCTTC; cdr3_aa: CASGNRGYNEQFF
d_call: TRBD1; clone_size: few; v_call: TRBV7-9; j_call: TRBJ1-1; cdr3_nt: TGTGCCTATCTTCCACAGGGGGCATCTGAAGCTTTCTTT; cdr3_aa: CAYLPQGASEAFF
d_call: TRBD1; clone_size: .; v_call: TRBV19; j_call: TRBJ2-7; cdr3_nt: TGTGCCAGTAGTACAAGGAGACAGGGGGACGAGCAGTACTTC; cdr3_aa: CASSTRRQGDEQYF
d_call: TRBD1; clone_size: many; v_call: TRBV4-2; j_call: TRBJ1-3; cdr3_nt: TGTGCCAGCAGCCAAGATCCCCACAGGGGCTCTGGAAACACCATATATTTT; cdr3_aa: CASSQDPHRGSGNTIYF
d_call: .; clone_size: many; v_call: TRBV7-9; j_call: TRBJ2-3; cdr3_nt: TGTGCCAGCAAGGTGGCGGGCACAGATACGCAGTATTTT; cdr3_aa: CASKVAGTDTQYF
d_call: .; clone_size: .; v_call: TRBV5-1; j_call: TRBJ2-7; cdr3_nt: TGCGCCAGCAGCTTGGAGGGCGGGACTTTTGAGCAGTACTTC; cdr3_aa: CASSLEGGTFEQYF
d_call: TRBD1; clone_size: few; v_call: TRBV6-6; j_call: TRBJ2-3; cdr3_nt: TGTGCCAGCAGCCGGACAGGGGGAAGCACAGATACGCAGTATTTT; cdr3_aa: CASSRTGGSTDTQYF